Following are 9 T cell receptor beta chains from one sample sequenced in a study of cytomegalovirus exposure and HLA in healthy donors (TCRdb year 2017). Receptor libraries were prepared by the immunoSEQ multiplex PCR assay. The multiplex PCR relied on a mix of 60 forward primers for TCR Vbeta segments and 13 reverse primers for TCR Jbeta segments. TCRdb took this table from immuneACCESS and kept in-frame rearrangements with V and J called. Such tables lack part of the clones; where checked against another copy, unresolved V genes explain under half of the gap, and the rest is unexplained. In all, the sample holds about 130,000 clones, and approximately 80% of those were seen once. Around 1.8% of the sample is in the top ten clones. Material for sequencing was PBMCs. The origin of the receptors is a woman in her forties in good health and CMV-seronegative.

CDR3 amino acids: CASTGGQGTTEAFF. The CDR3 bases are TGTGCCAGCACTGGGGGACAGGGAACTACTGAAGCTTTCTTT. The chain uses TRBV28 and TRBJ1-1; 9 positions match TRBD1. Germline CDR1 reads MDHEN; CDR2 reads SYDVKM. V was clipped by 7 bases and J by 5 bases; unmatched bases: 8. This CDR3 region has 14 residues.

This clone was seen more than once but under ten times. V and J are TRBV28 and TRBJ1-2; D ambiguous. Trimming shortened V by 7 bases and J by 8 bases, and 11 bases separated the two germline ends. CDR1 and CDR2 from the germline V gene are MDHEN and SYDVKM. This CDR3 region has 11 residues. CDR3 sequence: CASTSWSGYTF. CDR3 sequence (DNA): TGTGCCAGCACTTCGTGGAGCGGCTACACCTTC.

The chain employs TRBV5-1 and TRBJ2-2; D gene unclear. This CDR3 has 13 amino acids. The V gene lost 3 bases and the J gene lost 0 bases, with 3 bases spanning the gap. The V gene's germline CDR1 is SGHRS and CDR2 YFSETQ. The DNA of the CDR3 is TGCGCCAGCAGCTCCGCGAACACCGGGGAGCTGTTTTTT. This translates into CASSSANTGELFF.

This clone has more than one count but fewer than ten. The rearrangement joins TRBV27 to TRBJ2-7; 8 positions agree with TRBD1. Germline assignment: CDR1 MNHEY and CDR2 SMNVEV (reference sequence). The CDR3 runs 14 residues. Trimming cost V 8 bases and J 5 bases; bases outside gene matches: 11. The CDR3 region is CASSVQGANNEQYF. DNA of the CDR3: TGTGCCAGCTCAGTTCAGGGGGCGAATAACGAGCAGTACTTC.

CDR3 in amino acids: CASSSTMNTGELFF. CDR3 DNA sequence: TGTGCCAGCAGCTCAACAATGAACACCGGGGAGCTGTTTTTT. The chain links TRBV11-3 to TRBJ2-2; D remains unclear. Trimming removed 4 bases from V and 1 base from J, with 7 bases in between. Germline V gene sequence: CDR1 SGHNT, CDR2 YENEEA. This CDR3 spans 14 amino acids.

This clone has only one observation. The sample carries other DNA sequences with the same CDR3. V gene TRBV9 combines with J gene TRBJ1-1, with a tentative D call TRBD1 (6 bases). This CDR3 is built from 14 residues. Looked up from germline, CDR1 is SGDLS and CDR2 is YYNGEE. The ends were cut back, 0 bases at V and 4 bases at J, with 10 bases in the middle. This chain's CDR3 is CASSVEGGGTEAFF. The CDR3 region has the DNA TGTGCCAGCAGCGTAGAGGGGGGGGGCACTGAAGCTTTCTTT.

The chain has TRBV28 and TRBJ1-2, with D perhaps TRBD1 (6 bases). This CDR3 is 15 amino acids long. V was clipped by 6 bases and J by 4 bases, with 18 bases between them. The germline V gene has CDR1 MDHEN and CDR2 SYDVKM. DNA of the CDR3: TGTGCCAGCAGCGAAACCCCCACAGGGACCTATGGCTACACCTTC. Amino acids: CASSETPTGTYGYTF.

The chain uses TRBV6-5 and TRBJ2-7, with D perhaps TRBD1 (5 bases). CDR3 length equals 13 residues. Looked up from germline, CDR1 is MNHEY and CDR2 is SVGAGI. V was pared by 2 bases and J by 2 bases, with 7 bases between. Here the CDR3 DNA reads TGTGCCAGCAGTTACACAGGTCCCTACGAGCAGTACTTC. Amino acid sequence: CASSYTGPYEQYF.

The chain employs TRBV29-1 and TRBJ1-5; maybe TRBD1 (5 bases). Trimming shortened V by 2 bases and J by 2 bases, and 7 bases separated the two germline ends. This CDR3 is 13 amino acids long. Germline-derived CDR1 and CDR2 are SQVTM and ANQGSEA. CDR3 sequence reads: CSVEWGGNQPQHF. CDR3 sequence (DNA): TGCAGCGTTGAATGGGGGGGCAATCAGCCCCAGCATTTT.